Detailed here is one T cell receptor beta chain. Germline CDR1 reads SGHRS; CDR2 reads YFSETQ. The length of the CDR3 is 14 residues. V was shortened by 0 bases and J by 3 bases, with 10 bases between the two germline ends. These data originate in a study of blood T cell repertoires in COVID-19. Method: immunoSEQ multiplex PCR; TCRdb's copy keeps in-frame clones and lacks some. The sample shows approximately 200,000 clones, approximately 90% of them seen only once. The material sequenced was PBMCs or T cells enriched from blood (not recorded which). The receptor comes from a man aged 25-45 years who had recovered from COVID-19. The chain carries TRBV5-1 and TRBJ2-7; D may be TRBD1 (5 bases). The CDR3 sequence is CASSLVPGFYEQYF. In DNA form, the CDR3 reads TGCGCCAGCAGCTTGGTTCCAGGGTTCTACGAGCAGTACTTC.